A selection of T cell receptor beta chains follows, all from one sample in a study of graft-versus-host responses after intestinal transplantation. Generated by immunoSEQ multiplex PCR, the TCRdb table keeps only in-frame clones and is missing some. The sample has some 11,000 clones; about 93% are singletons. The material sequenced was PBMCs, taken roughly 110 days after intestinal transplant. The receptors derive from a human patient who received an intestinal transplant, so some T cells may come from the graft donor. The CDR3 runs from the conserved cysteine through the conserved F or W. The D gene is left open where the match is weak. A clone size is listed for some rows: how often the clone was seen (once, few, many), or a class if it is expanded.

abundance	d_gene	v_gene	j_gene	CDR3aa	CDR3nt
.	TRBD1	TRBV27	TRBJ2-7	CASRLTGDEQYF	TGTGCCAGCAGACTGACAGGGGACGAGCAGTACTTC
once	.	TRBV5-1	TRBJ2-7	CASSQDLDRSSYEQYF	TGCGCCAGCAGCCAAGACCTGGATAGGAGCTCCTACGAGCAGTACTTC
.	.	TRBV5-1	TRBJ1-1	CASSLGQYTEAFF	TGCGCCAGCAGCTTGGGACAGTACACTGAAGCTTTCTTT
.	TRBD1	TRBV5-1	TRBJ2-7	CASSLEGTEDEQYF	TGCGCCAGCAGCTTGGAAGGGACAGAAGACGAGCAGTACTTC
.	.	TRBV4-1	TRBJ1-5	CASSQVDMGLANQPQHF	TGCGCCAGCAGCCAAGTAGACATGGGGTTAGCGAATCAGCCCCAGCATTTT
.	.	TRBV21-1	TRBJ2-7	CASSKKGTVPTYEQYF	TGTGCCAGCAGCAAAAAAGGGACAGTCCCCACCTACGAGCAGTACTTC
.	.	TRBV7-9	TRBJ2-7	CASSPPGGYEQYF	TGTGCCAGCAGCCCTCCCGGTGGCTACGAGCAGTACTTC
.	TRBD2	TRBV11-3	TRBJ2-1	CASSPGLGNEQFF	TGTGCCAGCAGCCCGGGACTAGGAAATGAGCAGTTCTTC
.	TRBD2	TRBV5-6	TRBJ2-5	CASSSDGTSGRGETQYF	TGTGCCAGCAGCTCAGACGGGACTAGCGGGAGGGGGGAGACCCAGTACTTC
.	.	TRBV28	TRBJ2-1	CASSLWDGYNEQFF	TGTGCCAGCAGTTTATGGGATGGATACAATGAGCAGTTCTTC
.	.	TRBV5-4	TRBJ2-7	CASSFHPGQGNYEQYF	TGTGCCAGCAGTTTCCACCCGGGACAAGGTAATTACGAGCAGTACTTC
.	.	TRBV6-6	TRBJ1-4	CASSPRPQPTNEKLFF	TGTGCCAGCAGTCCCCGGCCCCAGCCAACTAATGAAAAACTGTTTTTT
.	.	TRBV6-9	TRBJ1-1	CASSAERVNTEAFF	TGTGCCAGCAGCGCCGAGCGGGTGAACACTGAAGCTTTCTTT
.	TRBD2	TRBV27	TRBJ2-1	CASSPRLAGTNEQFF	TGTGCCAGCAGTCCCCGACTAGCGGGAACGAATGAGCAGTTCTTC
.	TRBD1	TRBV4-1	TRBJ2-2	CASSHPDRGQGRETGELFF	TGCGCCAGCAGCCACCCCGACAGGGGGCAGGGACGAGAGACCGGGGAGCTGTTTTTT
.	.	TRBV11-2	TRBJ2-1	CASSLDLLANEQFF	TGTGCCAGCAGCTTAGATCTTCTTGCAAATGAGCAGTTCTTC
.	TRBD1	TRBV28	TRBJ1-5	CASSLSPRQGQPQHF	TGTGCCAGCAGTTTGTCCCCGAGACAGGGTCAGCCCCAGCATTTT
once	TRBD2	TRBV28	TRBJ2-5	CASSLLADDQETQYF	TGTGCCAGCAGCTTACTAGCGGACGACCAAGAGACCCAGTACTTC
.	.	TRBV9	TRBJ2-1	CASSGGGDWNEQFF	TGTGCCAGCAGCGGTGGGGGTGACTGGAATGAGCAGTTCTTC
.	TRBD1	TRBV9	TRBJ1-1	CASSGRGRMNTEAFF	TGTGCCAGCAGCGGGAGGGGGCGGATGAACACTGAAGCTTTCTTT
.	.	TRBV5-3	TRBJ2-3	CASSLPGSTDTQYF	TGTGCCAGTAGCTTGCCAGGGAGCACAGATACGCAGTATTTT
.	.	TRBV30	TRBJ2-1	CAWKDAWSSYNEQFF	TGTGCCTGGAAAGACGCGTGGAGCTCCTACAATGAGCAGTTCTTC
.	.	TRBV28	TRBJ2-1	CASTEPPESYNEQFF	TGTGCCAGCACTGAGCCTCCGGAATCCTACAATGAGCAGTTCTTC
.	.	TRBV5-1	TRBJ2-2	CASSLVSLAGSGNTGELFF	TGCGCCAGCAGCTTGGTATCCCTTGCGGGAAGTGGGAACACCGGGGAGCTGTTTTTT
.	TRBD2	TRBV9	TRBJ2-2	CASSTPLGLAGVLGDTGELFF	TGTGCCAGCAGCACCCCCCTGGGACTAGCGGGAGTTTTGGGGGACACCGGGGAGCTGTTTTTT
once	.	TRBV18	TRBJ2-7	CASRLEYEQYF	TGTGCCAGCCGCCTCGAGTACGAGCAGTACTTC
.	.	TRBV9	TRBJ2-5	CASSVAGEQETQYF	TGTGCCAGCAGCGTAGCAGGGGAGCAAGAGACCCAGTACTTC
.	.	TRBV9	TRBJ2-3	CASSVRLTDTQYF	TGTGCCAGCAGCGTACGCCTCACAGATACGCAGTATTTT
.	TRBD2	TRBV2	TRBJ2-7	CASIPLTSGIPRSSYEQYF	TGTGCCAGCATCCCACTGACTAGCGGCATCCCCAGGAGCTCCTACGAGCAGTACTTC
.	.	TRBV18	TRBJ2-7	CASSPGRSQHEQYF	TGTGCCAGCTCACCAGGACGCTCACAACACGAGCAGTACTTC
.	TRBD2	TRBV11-1	TRBJ2-7	CASTMTSGYEQYF	TGTGCCAGCACCATGACTAGCGGCTACGAGCAGTACTTC
.	.	TRBV19	TRBJ2-2	CASSIEQANTGELFF	TGTGCCAGTAGTATAGAGCAGGCTAACACCGGGGAGCTGTTTTTT
.	TRBD2	TRBV6-6	TRBJ2-4	CASSYGTSGVDIQYF	TGTGCCAGCAGTTACGGGACTAGCGGGGTTGACATTCAGTACTTC
.	.	TRBV15	TRBJ1-1	CATSRDQRGTSSTEAFF	TGTGCCACCAGCAGAGATCAGAGGGGGACCTCCTCCACTGAAGCTTTCTTT
.	TRBD1	TRBV6-5	TRBJ1-3	CASSYSTGTGNTIYF	TGTGCCAGCAGTTACTCGACAGGGACTGGAAACACCATATATTTT
.	.	TRBV6-1	TRBJ1-5	CASRGVDSNNQPQHF	TGTGCCAGCCGGGGGGTCGACAGCAACAATCAGCCCCAGCATTTT
.	.	TRBV5-6	TRBJ2-7	CASSLKGSYEQYF	TGTGCCAGCAGCTTAAAAGGGTCCTACGAGCAGTACTTC
.	.	TRBV27	TRBJ2-2	CASSLGYFEGEWRGTGELFF	TGTGCCAGCAGTTTAGGGTATTTTGAGGGGGAGTGGCGGGGCACCGGGGAGCTGTTTTTT
.	TRBD2	TRBV2	TRBJ2-1	CASSEAGLAAQRDEQFF	TGTGCCAGCAGTGAAGCGGGACTAGCGGCCCAGAGGGATGAGCAGTTCTTC
.	.	TRBV25-1	TRBJ2-3	CASSGLTLHTQYF	TGTGCCAGCAGTGGATTGACTCTACATACGCAGTATTTT
.	.	TRBV6-1	TRBJ1-1	CASSRGKNTEAFF	TGTGCCAGCAGCCGGGGGAAGAACACTGAAGCTTTCTTT
.	.	TRBV7-2	TRBJ1-2	CASSLVRGNYGYTF	TGTGCCAGCAGCTTAGTAAGGGGGAACTATGGCTACACCTTC